A selection of T cell receptor beta chains follows, all from one sample in a study of T cell responses to AZD1222 COVID-19 vaccine. The protocol was immunoSEQ multiplex PCR, while the TCRdb copy is restricted to in-frame clones and leaves out a portion. The sample comprises more than 110,000 clones, around 90% of which are singletons, and under 4% rests with the top ten. Sequenced material: peripheral blood, taken on day 0 of AZD1222 vaccination. The receptors derive from an adult in good health. Each CDR3 is given with its conserved first and last residue. The order of the fields is clone size, J gene, D gene, V gene, CDR3 DNA, CDR3 protein. D genes are given only for firm matches. A clone size is listed for some rows: how often the clone was seen (once, few, many), or a class if it is expanded.

NA | TRBJ2-7 | NA | TRBV27 | TGTGCCAGCAGTTTATCGAATACTTACGAGCAGTACTTC | CASSLSNTYEQYF
NA | TRBJ1-3 | NA | TRBV12-3/TRBV12-4 | TGTGCCAGCAGAGAATCTACTAGAAACACCATATATTTT | CASRESTRNTIYF
NA | TRBJ2-1 | NA | TRBV10-1 | TGCGCCAGCAGCCATGATTCCGATGAGCAGTTCTTC | CASSHDSDEQFF
NA | TRBJ2-4 | NA | TRBV7-9 | TGTGCCAGCAGCCCCCAGGCGGGCTTTGCCAAAAACATTCAGTACTTC | CASSPQAGFAKNIQYF
NA | TRBJ2-5 | NA | TRBV5-4 | TGTGCCAGCAGCTTGGAAAGACCTGGGGAGACCCAGTACTTC | CASSLERPGETQYF
NA | TRBJ2-7 | NA | TRBV23-1 | TGCGCCATCGTTGGGGGAAGCTCCTACGAGCAGTACTTC | CAIVGGSSYEQYF
NA | TRBJ2-2 | TRBD2 | TRBV27 | TGTGCCAGCAGTTTTCTAGCGGGAGGCCGGGGGAACACCGGGGAGCTGTTTTTT | CASSFLAGGRGNTGELFF
NA | TRBJ2-1 | NA | TRBV27 | TGTGCCAGCAGTAGAAGGGGAGGCGGCGACAATGAGCAGTTCTTC | CASSRRGGGDNEQFF
NA | TRBJ1-5 | NA | TRBV7-2 | TGTGCCAGCAGCTTAGTTTTCAGCGATCAGCCCCAGCATTTT | CASSLVFSDQPQHF
NA | TRBJ2-7 | TRBD2 | TRBV7-6 | TGTGCCAGCAGCTCAGGCGGGGGTTACTCCTACGAGCAGTACTTC | CASSSGGGYSYEQYF
NA | TRBJ1-1 | NA | TRBV2 | TGTGCCAGCAGTGGAGGAGGGCTGGGGGGAACGGAAGCTTTCTTT | CASSGGGLGGTEAFF
NA | TRBJ1-2 | NA | TRBV24-1 | TGTGCCACCAGTGAGATCCCCCTGACGGGGGCGGACTATGGCTACACCTTC | CATSEIPLTGADYGYTF
NA | TRBJ1-3 | NA | TRBV29-1 | TGCAGCGCCTTGAGGTCGATCTCTGGAAACACCATATATTTT | CSALRSISGNTIYF
NA | TRBJ2-5 | NA | TRBV14 | TGTGCCAACTCGGGACCGTCTCAAGAGACCCAGTACTTC | CANSGPSQETQYF
NA | TRBJ2-7 | NA | TRBV5-1 | TGCGCCAGCAGCTTGGCCTCTGGGCCCGAGCAGTACTTC | CASSLASGPEQYF
NA | TRBJ1-1 | TRBD1 | TRBV7-8 | TGTGCCAGCAGCTCGAGTCGGACAGGTGAAGCTTTCTTT | CASSSSRTGEAFF
NA | TRBJ1-6 | TRBD1 | TRBV27 | TGTGCCAGCAGTTCAGGGGGGAATCTCCACTTT | CASSSGGNLHF
NA | TRBJ2-7 | TRBD1 | TRBV6-6 | TGTGCCATCGGACAGGGGGCTTACGAGCAGTACTTC | CAIGQGAYEQYF
once | TRBJ2-7 | TRBD1 | TRBV6-5 | TGTGCCAGCAGCATCGACAGGGGGAAATACGAGCAGTACTTC | CASSIDRGKYEQYF
NA | TRBJ1-1 | NA | TRBV6-4 | TGTGCCAGCAGTGAGTCTTTGGAACGGTCCACTGAAGCTTTCTTT | CASSESLERSTEAFF
NA | TRBJ2-7 | TRBD2 | TRBV7-3 | TGTGCCAGCAGCCCCGCCGTAGCGGGGGGGGTCCACGAGCAGTACTTC | CASSPAVAGGVHEQYF
NA | TRBJ1-5 | NA | TRBV19 | TGTGCCAGTAGATTAGGGGCTAATCAGCCCCAGCATTTT | CASRLGANQPQHF
NA | TRBJ2-2 | TRBD1 | TRBV12-3/TRBV12-4 | TGTGCCAGCAGGGACAGGCTGGCCGGGGAGCTGTTTTTT | CASRDRLAGELFF
NA | TRBJ1-1 | NA | TRBV28 | TGTGCCAGCAGTCCATCGGGGGGTGGGAACACTGAAGCTTTCTTT | CASSPSGGGNTEAFF
NA | TRBJ1-6 | NA | TRBV19 | TGTGCCAGTAGTTTACAGGGTCCTGTGGCCCTCCACTTT | CASSLQGPVALHF
NA | TRBJ2-7 | NA | TRBV3-1/TRBV3-2 | TGTGCCAGCAGCCTGGGGGTTGCCTACGAGCAGTACTTC | CASSLGVAYEQYF
NA | TRBJ1-3 | TRBD1 | TRBV30 | TGTGCCTGGAGTTCACAGGGGGGGTCTGGAAACACCATATATTTT | CAWSSQGGSGNTIYF
NA | TRBJ1-1 | TRBD1 | TRBV7-2 | TGTGCCAGCAGCTCGGGACAGGGGATCACTGAAGCTTTCTTT | CASSSGQGITEAFF
NA | TRBJ2-7 | TRBD1 | TRBV28 | TGTGCCAGCAGTTCCTGGACAGGGTTCCGCGAGCAGTACTTC | CASSSWTGFREQYF
NA | TRBJ1-5 | NA | TRBV19 | TGTGCCAGCGAAGTCGGGAATCAGCCCCAGCATTTT | CASEVGNQPQHF
NA | TRBJ2-7 | TRBD2 | TRBV9 | TGTGCCAGCAGCGTAGAGCAGGGAGGGGAGTACGAGCAGTACTTC | CASSVEQGGEYEQYF
NA | TRBJ2-7 | TRBD1 | TRBV6-2/TRBV6-3 | TGTGCCAGCAGTTACTCAGGCAGGGGGCGTCTAGGGTACGAGCAGTACTTC | CASSYSGRGRLGYEQYF
NA | TRBJ1-4 | NA | TRBV6-1 | TGTGCCAGCAGTGAAGGCGACAGATGGAGCGAAAAACTGTTTTTT | CASSEGDRWSEKLFF
NA | TRBJ1-1 | NA | TRBV7-9 | TGTGCCAGCAGCCTTCCGAGTTTGAACACTGAAGCTTTCTTT | CASSLPSLNTEAFF
NA | TRBJ2-7 | NA | TRBV7-2 | TGTGCCAGCAGCTTAGGGTACAAAGTCTACGAGCAGTACTTC | CASSLGYKVYEQYF
NA | TRBJ2-1 | NA | TRBV7-6 | TGTGCCAGCAGCTCCTTGGGTTTATACTCCTACAATGAGCAGTTCTTC | CASSSLGLYSYNEQFF
NA | TRBJ2-2 | NA | TRBV12-5 | TGTGCTAGTGGTTTCCCCATCGGACACCTAAATCCTATCACCGGGGAGCTGTTTTTT | CASGFPIGHLNPITGELFF
NA | TRBJ2-7 | TRBD2 | TRBV2 | TGTGCCAGCAGTAGGGGACTATACGAGCAGTACTTC | CASSRGLYEQYF
NA | TRBJ2-4 | NA | TRBV3-1/TRBV3-2 | TGTGCCAGCAGCCCCCCGGCCCTGGCCGGCATTCAGTACTTC | CASSPPALAGIQYF
NA | TRBJ2-1 | NA | TRBV9 | TGTGCCAGCAGCCGCCCCTCCTACAATGAGCAGTTCTTC | CASSRPSYNEQFF
NA | TRBJ2-6 | NA | TRBV27 | TGTGCCAGCAGCGTCGCCTCTGGGGCCAACGTCCTGACTTTC | CASSVASGANVLTF